This TCR beta chain was identified during a study of Graves' ophthalmopathy and Graves' hyperthyroidism (dated by TCRdb to 2016 to 2019). General notes on the study: Peripheral blood samples were taken at the time of initial diagnosis, before any treatment was given. The study used signatures of the TCR beta repertoire to tell Graves' ophthalmopathy apart from Graves' hyperthyroidism and to predict which patients would progress to ophthalmopathy. In total, 120 to 150 blood samples were TCR-sequenced: 40 to 45 ophthalmopathy, under 80 hyperthyroidism and about 17 hyperthyroidism-to-ophthalmopathy patients. To explore V-J signatures that distinguish ophthalmopathy from hyperthyroidism, a discovery set of 100 patients was enrolled, made up of 43 with ophthalmopathy and fewer than 60 with stable hyperthyroidism. The independent validation cohort included 18 to 20 hyperthyroidism patients plus 17 patients who later progressed from hyperthyroidism to ophthalmopathy. In several hyperthyroidism patients, the T-cell repertoire of thyroid tissue was compared with the T-cell repertoire of blood. Following sample collection, hyperthyroidism patients were given methimazole at a starting dose of 30 mg daily, and ophthalmopathy patients were given high-dose intravenous methylprednisolone. Beyond this particular receptor, the publication reports: Most expanded thyroid clonotypes with frequency above 0.001 were also detected in blood, suggesting blood repertoires may reflect the thyroid immune response. Sample size was not statistically predetermined, and group allocation was not concealed from the investigators. The 13-signature model separated ophthalmopathy from stable hyperthyroidism with around 90% sensitivity and about 84% specificity in cross-validation, and 80%/75% in the test set. In validation, the model predicted ophthalmopathy progression with about 71% sensitivity and roughly 78% specificity; eleven to twelve predicted patients were CT-confirmed with GO in a median of around 6 months.

With respect to this clonotype: The antigen it recognizes is unknown. No base qualities exist here, and no much larger clone lies one base off it.

Taken from the germline V gene, the CDR1 and CDR2 loops are MNHEY and SVGEGT. From the cysteine through the phenylalanine, the CDR3 covers 14 amino acids. Of all the DNA, just the CDR3 is kept, 42 bases in frame from base 1. Hyperthyroidism was defined as stable when no progression to ophthalmopathy occurred within 18 months of follow-up. Hyperthyroidism patients were newly diagnosed, were aged 18 to 65 years, and had a disease duration under 2 months. Patients with other autoimmune diseases, uncontrolled infections, pregnancy or lactation were excluded. Diagnosis relied on clinical symptoms, serum thyroxine, TRAb, thyroid ultrasound and orbital computed tomography. PBMCs were isolated from about 9.2 ml of fresh peripheral blood by Ficoll-Paque density gradient centrifugation. Trizol reagent was used to extract the total RNA, and its quality was then checked on an Agilent 2100 Bioanalyzer. For repertoire sequencing, TCR beta CDR3 regions were amplified from RNA transcripts. HTBI primers and the Qiagen OneStep RT-PCR kit were used in a first-round RT-PCR, which was followed by a second-round multiplex PCR, size selection and purification. The libraries underwent paired-end sequencing with 100 bp reads on an Illumina HiSeq2000. The paper's data handling went like this. Reads were processed with SOAPnuke, discarding reads with adapters, uncalled bases, mean Phred below 15, or no exact constant-primer or identifier match. High-quality paired reads were merged with COPE v1.2.5. Each unique nucleotide sequence was treated as a clonotype, and MiTCR v1.1 was used to align the clonotypes to the IMGT TRB V, D and J references. The analysis was limited to V-J combinations with a frequency above 0.0001, which together covered 99.2% of repertoires. For each V-J combination, a TCR clonal expansion and chaos score was defined as the ratio of F50 clonal expansion to chaos observed in the TCRdist matrix. Features were reduced by Welch's t-statistics and random forest to over 10 V-J combinations, which fed a naive Bayes classifier. The Morisita-Horn index was used to measure how similar the thyroid and blood repertoires were. Clones were called with MiXCR by TCRdb after fastp trimmed the public reads at Q25, and only in-frame beta chains were retained. Records with the same CDR3 protein are collapsed into one entry carrying the most frequent genes and DNA. These V and J calls are TCRdb output, not the study's own analysis. In this sample the table shows more than 300,000 distinct CDR3 sequences, roughly 17% of which occur a single time. Roughly 2.3% of the sample comes from the top ten.

This receptor was taken from an adult woman with stable Graves' hyperthyroidism. The sequenced sample consisted of peripheral blood. The chain is encoded by TRBV6-2 or TRBV6-3 joined to TRBJ2-7; 7 of the junction bases match TRBD2. The DNA matches TRBJ2-5 better at its end, which makes the J call doubtful. The DNA sequence is given as TGTGCCAGCAGGGTCGCGGGGGTACAAGAGACCCAGTACTTC. It translates as CASRVAGVQETQYF.